These T cell receptor beta chains were read from a single sample in a study of blood T cell repertoires in COVID-19. The assay was immunoSEQ multiplex PCR, and TCRdb's table has in-frame clones only and misses some. The sample shows approximately 150,000 clones, 70% to 85% of them seen only once. The sample consisted of PBMCs or T cells enriched from blood (not recorded which). These receptors all come from a woman in her seventies in a cohort exposed to, infected with or recovered from COVID-19 (not recorded which). Both conserved end residues are part of each CDR3. D genes are given only for firm matches. Not every row has a clone size; where given, it reads once, few, many or a size class.

J gene: TRBJ2-7
D gene: TRBD2
clone size: -
V gene: TRBV7-2
CDR3 DNA: TGTGCCAGCAGCTTAGCGCTAAGCGGGAGTTCCTACGAGCAGTACTTC
CDR3 protein: CASSLALSGSSYEQYF

J gene: TRBJ1-1
D gene: TRBD1
clone size: -
V gene: TRBV19
CDR3 DNA: TGTGCCAGTAGCCCCGGGACAGGGGTTGGATTGTGGGGGACTGAAGCTTTCTTT
CDR3 protein: CASSPGTGVGLWGTEAFF

J gene: TRBJ1-3
D gene: -
clone size: few
V gene: TRBV2
CDR3 DNA: TGTGCCAGCAGGGAGTATGCGCTGATCTCTGGAAACACCATATATTTT
CDR3 protein: CASREYALISGNTIYF

J gene: TRBJ2-3
D gene: -
clone size: -
V gene: TRBV14
CDR3 DNA: TGTGCCAGCAGCCAAGCAGGGGCGCAGTATTTT
CDR3 protein: CASSQAGAQYF

J gene: TRBJ1-4
D gene: -
clone size: -
V gene: TRBV2
CDR3 DNA: TGTGCCAGCAGTGATAGGACAGCGGATGAAAAACTGTTTTTT
CDR3 protein: CASSDRTADEKLFF

J gene: TRBJ1-1
D gene: -
clone size: -
V gene: TRBV19
CDR3 DNA: TGTGCCAGTAGCAAAGAATCCAGGAACACTGAAGCTTTCTTT
CDR3 protein: CASSKESRNTEAFF

J gene: TRBJ2-1
D gene: -
clone size: once
V gene: TRBV28
CDR3 DNA: TGTGCCAGCAGTCCCCCATCGAGGTATGAGCAGTTCTTC
CDR3 protein: CASSPPSRYEQFF

J gene: TRBJ1-2
D gene: -
clone size: few
V gene: TRBV15
CDR3 DNA: TGTGCCACCAGCAGAGGGGCCGCCGCGAGAACCTTC
CDR3 protein: CATSRGAAARTF

J gene: TRBJ2-1
D gene: -
clone size: once
V gene: TRBV24-1
CDR3 DNA: TGTGCCACCAGTGACGGAGGTTATCGTGAGCAGTTCTTC
CDR3 protein: CATSDGGYREQFF

J gene: TRBJ2-1
D gene: -
clone size: -
V gene: TRBV12-1
CDR3 DNA: TGTGCCAGCAGCTCCGGGAGGTGGGATCGGGACAATGAGCAGTTCTTC
CDR3 protein: CASSSGRWDRDNEQFF

J gene: TRBJ1-4
D gene: TRBD1
clone size: -
V gene: TRBV2
CDR3 DNA: TGTGCCAGCAGGGGGGACAGGGGGCGACGGGAAAAACTGTTTTTT
CDR3 protein: CASRGDRGRREKLFF

J gene: TRBJ1-4
D gene: -
clone size: few
V gene: TRBV20-1
CDR3 DNA: TGCAGTGCTAGTTTCACCAGGCCGATTGAAAAACTGTTTTTT
CDR3 protein: CSASFTRPIEKLFF

J gene: TRBJ1-2
D gene: TRBD1
clone size: once
V gene: TRBV7-9
CDR3 DNA: TGTGCCAGCAGCTTAGCCCCAAACAGGGGGCTTAGTGGCTACACCTTC
CDR3 protein: CASSLAPNRGLSGYTF

J gene: TRBJ1-5
D gene: -
clone size: few
V gene: TRBV12-3/TRBV12-4
CDR3 DNA: TGTGCCAGCAGTTTTGGGGCAAATCAGCCCCAGCATTTT
CDR3 protein: CASSFGANQPQHF

J gene: TRBJ2-6
D gene: -
clone size: -
V gene: TRBV7-8
CDR3 DNA: TGTGCCAGCAGCTTAGCAGGCGGGACCTACTCTGGGGCCAACGTCCTGACTTTC
CDR3 protein: CASSLAGGTYSGANVLTF

J gene: TRBJ2-3
D gene: TRBD2
clone size: few
V gene: TRBV14
CDR3 DNA: TGTGCCAGCAGCCTGACTAGCGGGAGGTTGGATACGCAGTATTTT
CDR3 protein: CASSLTSGRLDTQYF

J gene: TRBJ1-2
D gene: -
clone size: many
V gene: TRBV9
CDR3 DNA: TGTGCCAGCAGCCCCCGACCAGACAGCTCCAACTATGGCTACACCTTC
CDR3 protein: CASSPRPDSSNYGYTF

J gene: TRBJ2-2
D gene: TRBD1
clone size: -
V gene: TRBV11-3
CDR3 DNA: TGTGCCAGCAGAAATGGACAGGGCTACACCGGGGAGCTGTTTTTT
CDR3 protein: CASRNGQGYTGELFF

J gene: TRBJ2-1
D gene: -
clone size: few
V gene: TRBV6-5
CDR3 DNA: TGTGCCAGCAGGTACGGGGGAGGCCCCTACAATGAGCAGTTCTTC
CDR3 protein: CASRYGGGPYNEQFF

J gene: TRBJ2-5
D gene: TRBD2
clone size: -
V gene: TRBV24-1
CDR3 DNA: TGTGCCACCAGTGTGGGCGGGAGAGCTAAAGAGACCCAGTACTTC
CDR3 protein: CATSVGGRAKETQYF

J gene: TRBJ2-3
D gene: TRBD2
clone size: -
V gene: TRBV12-3/TRBV12-4
CDR3 DNA: TGTGCCAGCAGTTTTCTAGGGACTATTGTTTTC
CDR3 protein: CASSFLGTIVF

J gene: TRBJ1-2
D gene: TRBD1
clone size: -
V gene: TRBV5-1
CDR3 DNA: TGCGCCAGCAGCCCTAACCCGGGACAGGGGAGTGGTGGCTACACCTTC
CDR3 protein: CASSPNPGQGSGGYTF

J gene: TRBJ2-3
D gene: TRBD2
clone size: few
V gene: TRBV27
CDR3 DNA: TGTGCCAGCAGTTGGAGCGGGATAGGCACAGATACGCAGTATTTT
CDR3 protein: CASSWSGIGTDTQYF

J gene: TRBJ2-7
D gene: TRBD2
clone size: -
V gene: TRBV12-3/TRBV12-4
CDR3 DNA: TGTGCCAGCCAGACTAGCGGGATCTACGAGCAGTACTTC
CDR3 protein: CASQTSGIYEQYF

J gene: TRBJ2-7
D gene: TRBD2
clone size: -
V gene: TRBV2
CDR3 DNA: TGTGCCAGCAGTGAACAGCTAGCGGGAGGTTTCAACGAGCAGTACTTC
CDR3 protein: CASSEQLAGGFNEQYF

J gene: TRBJ2-5
D gene: -
clone size: -
V gene: TRBV7-6
CDR3 DNA: TGTGCCAGCAGCCCCCAGAGGTGGCGGACTGGGGAGACCCAGTACTTC
CDR3 protein: CASSPQRWRTGETQYF

J gene: TRBJ1-1
D gene: TRBD1
clone size: -
V gene: TRBV28
CDR3 DNA: TGTGCCAGCTGGGACAGCCACTTAATGAACACTGAAGCTTTCTTT
CDR3 protein: CASWDSHLMNTEAFF

J gene: TRBJ2-7
D gene: -
clone size: -
V gene: TRBV28
CDR3 DNA: TGTGCCAGCAGCCGCCTCGACCTGCGGGCCTACGAGCAGTACTTC
CDR3 protein: CASSRLDLRAYEQYF

J gene: TRBJ2-4
D gene: -
clone size: -
V gene: TRBV5-4
CDR3 DNA: TGTGCCAGCAGCACCACTGAGCAAAACATTCAGTACTTC
CDR3 protein: CASSTTEQNIQYF

J gene: TRBJ2-2
D gene: -
clone size: -
V gene: TRBV19
CDR3 DNA: TGTGCCAGTAGTACCACCCTTGGTAGTCGAACCGGGGAGCTGTTTTTT
CDR3 protein: CASSTTLGSRTGELFF

J gene: TRBJ2-1
D gene: -
clone size: -
V gene: TRBV6-2/TRBV6-3
CDR3 DNA: TGTGCCAGCAGTCAGCGGTACAATGAGCAGTTCTTC
CDR3 protein: CASSQRYNEQFF

J gene: TRBJ2-2
D gene: -
clone size: -
V gene: TRBV18
CDR3 DNA: TGTGCCAGCTCACCATATGCGAACACCGGGGAGCTGTTTTTT
CDR3 protein: CASSPYANTGELFF

J gene: TRBJ1-4
D gene: -
clone size: -
V gene: TRBV11-3
CDR3 DNA: TGTGCCAGCAGCTCCAGGACAGCAACTAATGAAAAACTGTTTTTT
CDR3 protein: CASSSRTATNEKLFF

J gene: TRBJ1-5
D gene: TRBD1
clone size: -
V gene: TRBV6-6
CDR3 DNA: TGTGCCATCCGGGGACAGGCAAATCAGCCCCAGCATTTT
CDR3 protein: CAIRGQANQPQHF

J gene: TRBJ2-6
D gene: TRBD1
clone size: -
V gene: TRBV7-9
CDR3 DNA: TGTGCCAGCAGCCCTGGGGACAGGGGGCGTCGTGGGGCCAACGTCCTGACTTTC
CDR3 protein: CASSPGDRGRRGANVLTF

J gene: TRBJ2-4
D gene: TRBD1
clone size: few
V gene: TRBV9
CDR3 DNA: TGTGCCAGCAGCGTAGGGCCGGGACAGGGGGCGGACATTCAGTACTTC
CDR3 protein: CASSVGPGQGADIQYF

J gene: TRBJ1-2
D gene: -
clone size: -
V gene: TRBV18
CDR3 DNA: TGTGCCAGCTCACTTACGACAGGTACGAACGATGGCTACACCTTC
CDR3 protein: CASSLTTGTNDGYTF

J gene: TRBJ1-2
D gene: -
clone size: -
V gene: TRBV6-5
CDR3 DNA: TGTGCCAGCGCCCTCGAACAGGCTAACTATGGCTACACCTTC
CDR3 protein: CASALEQANYGYTF

J gene: TRBJ2-4
D gene: -
clone size: few
V gene: TRBV28
CDR3 DNA: TGTGCCAGCAGCTACCCCCTGAGAGGGAATACGATAGCCAAAAACATTCAGTACTTC
CDR3 protein: CASSYPLRGNTIAKNIQYF

J gene: TRBJ2-1
D gene: TRBD2
clone size: few
V gene: TRBV2
CDR3 DNA: TGTGCCAGCAGAGCTAGCGGGAGATCGGATGAGCAGTTCTTC
CDR3 protein: CASRASGRSDEQFF

J gene: TRBJ2-5
D gene: TRBD1
clone size: once
V gene: TRBV2
CDR3 DNA: TGTGCCAGCAAGGTGGACAGGGGTGAGACCCAGTACTTC
CDR3 protein: CASKVDRGETQYF

J gene: TRBJ1-5
D gene: TRBD1
clone size: once
V gene: TRBV18
CDR3 DNA: TGTGCCAGCTCACCAGGGACAGGGGCGTTGTGGCAGCCCCAGCATTTT
CDR3 protein: CASSPGTGALWQPQHF

J gene: TRBJ1-2
D gene: -
clone size: -
V gene: TRBV12-3/TRBV12-4
CDR3 DNA: TGTGCCAGCAGTTTCACTAGAGGTGGCTACACCTTC
CDR3 protein: CASSFTRGGYTF

J gene: TRBJ2-3
D gene: TRBD2
clone size: -
V gene: TRBV7-9
CDR3 DNA: TGTGCCAGCAGCGCCTGGACTAGCGGGAGGGGCGGAGATACGCAGTATTTT
CDR3 protein: CASSAWTSGRGGDTQYF

J gene: TRBJ2-7
D gene: -
clone size: -
V gene: TRBV21-1
CDR3 DNA: TGTGCCAGCAGAGAAACGGGAGGTCCTCTCTACGAGCAGTACTTC
CDR3 protein: CASRETGGPLYEQYF

J gene: TRBJ2-7
D gene: TRBD2
clone size: -
V gene: TRBV5-1
CDR3 DNA: TGCGCCAGCCAGATACTAGCGGGGGACTACGAGCAGTACTTC
CDR3 protein: CASQILAGDYEQYF

J gene: TRBJ2-1
D gene: TRBD2
clone size: -
V gene: TRBV27
CDR3 DNA: TGTGCCTCTATCGGCGGGAGGCTATACAATGAGCAGTTCTTC
CDR3 protein: CASIGGRLYNEQFF

J gene: TRBJ1-1
D gene: TRBD1
clone size: -
V gene: TRBV6-2/TRBV6-3
CDR3 DNA: TGTGCCAGCAGTTACTTAGAGGTGACAGGGCTTGAAGCTTTCTTT
CDR3 protein: CASSYLEVTGLEAFF